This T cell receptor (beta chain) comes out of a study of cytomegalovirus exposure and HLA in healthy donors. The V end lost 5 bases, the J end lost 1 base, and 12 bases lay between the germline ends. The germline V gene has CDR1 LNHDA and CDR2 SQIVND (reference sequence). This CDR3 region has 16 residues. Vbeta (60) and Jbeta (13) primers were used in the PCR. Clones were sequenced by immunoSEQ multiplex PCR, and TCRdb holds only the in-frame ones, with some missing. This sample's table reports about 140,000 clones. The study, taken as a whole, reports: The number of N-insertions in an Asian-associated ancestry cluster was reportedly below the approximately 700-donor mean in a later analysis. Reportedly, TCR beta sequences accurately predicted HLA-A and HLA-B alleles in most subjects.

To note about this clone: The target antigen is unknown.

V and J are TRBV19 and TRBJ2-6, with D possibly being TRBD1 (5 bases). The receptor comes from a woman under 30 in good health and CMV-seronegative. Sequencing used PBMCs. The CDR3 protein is CASSSTPGSGANVLTF. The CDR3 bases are TGTGCCAGTAGTTCAACCCCAGGGTCTGGGGCCAACGTCCTGACTTTC.